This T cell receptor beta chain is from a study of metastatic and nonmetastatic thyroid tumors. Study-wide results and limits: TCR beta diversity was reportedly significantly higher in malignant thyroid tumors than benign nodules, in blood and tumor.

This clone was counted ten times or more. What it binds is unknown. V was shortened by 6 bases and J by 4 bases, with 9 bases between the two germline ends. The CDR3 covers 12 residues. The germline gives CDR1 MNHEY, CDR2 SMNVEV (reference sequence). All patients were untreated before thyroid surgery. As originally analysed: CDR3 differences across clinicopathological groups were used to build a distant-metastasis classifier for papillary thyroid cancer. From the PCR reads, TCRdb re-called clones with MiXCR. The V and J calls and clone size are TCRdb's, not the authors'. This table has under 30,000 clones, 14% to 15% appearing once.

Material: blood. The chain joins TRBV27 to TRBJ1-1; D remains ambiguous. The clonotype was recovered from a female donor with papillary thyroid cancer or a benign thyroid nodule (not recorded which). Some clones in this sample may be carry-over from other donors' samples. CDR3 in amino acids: CASSQVGTEAFF. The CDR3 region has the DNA TGTGCCAGCAGCCAGGTAGGCACTGAAGCTTTCTTT.